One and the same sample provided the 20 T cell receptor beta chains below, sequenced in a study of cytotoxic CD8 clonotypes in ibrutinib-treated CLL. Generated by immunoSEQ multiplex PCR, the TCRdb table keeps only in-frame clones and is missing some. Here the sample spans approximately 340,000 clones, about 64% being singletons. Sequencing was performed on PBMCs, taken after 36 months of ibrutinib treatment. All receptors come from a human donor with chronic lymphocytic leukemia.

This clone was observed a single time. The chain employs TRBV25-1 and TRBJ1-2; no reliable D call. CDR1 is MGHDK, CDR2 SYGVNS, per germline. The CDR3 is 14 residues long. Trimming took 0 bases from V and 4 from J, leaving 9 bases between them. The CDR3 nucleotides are TGTGCCAGCAGTGAATACCGGGTTTCCTATGGCTACACCTTC. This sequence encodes CASSEYRVSYGYTF.

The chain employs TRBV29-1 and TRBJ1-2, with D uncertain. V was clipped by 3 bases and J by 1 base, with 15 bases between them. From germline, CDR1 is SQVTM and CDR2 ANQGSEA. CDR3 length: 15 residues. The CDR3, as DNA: TGCAGCGTTGATGGCTCCGGGAGGAATAACTATGGCTACACCTTC. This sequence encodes CSVDGSGRNNYGYTF.

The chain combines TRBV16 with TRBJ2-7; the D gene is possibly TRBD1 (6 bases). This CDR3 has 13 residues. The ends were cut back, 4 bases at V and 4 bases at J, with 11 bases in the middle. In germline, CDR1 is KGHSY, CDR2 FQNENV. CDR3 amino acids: CASSPHTGYEQYF. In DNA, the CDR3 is TGTGCCAGCAGCCCCCACACAGGGTACGAGCAGTACTTC.

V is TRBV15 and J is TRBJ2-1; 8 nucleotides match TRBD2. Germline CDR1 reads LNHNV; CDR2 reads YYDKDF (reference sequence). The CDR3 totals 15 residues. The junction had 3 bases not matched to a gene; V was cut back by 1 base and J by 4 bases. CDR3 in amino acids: CATSRVAGLYNEQFF. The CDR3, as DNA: TGTGCCACCAGCAGAGTAGCGGGATTATACAATGAGCAGTTCTTC.

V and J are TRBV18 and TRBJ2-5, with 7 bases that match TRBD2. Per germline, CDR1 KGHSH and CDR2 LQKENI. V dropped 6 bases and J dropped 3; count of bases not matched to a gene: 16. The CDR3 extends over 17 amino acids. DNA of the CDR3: TGTGCCAGCTCGTTTTATCAGTCGGGGCTAGCGGAAGAGACCCAGTACTTC. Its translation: CASSFYQSGLAEETQYF.

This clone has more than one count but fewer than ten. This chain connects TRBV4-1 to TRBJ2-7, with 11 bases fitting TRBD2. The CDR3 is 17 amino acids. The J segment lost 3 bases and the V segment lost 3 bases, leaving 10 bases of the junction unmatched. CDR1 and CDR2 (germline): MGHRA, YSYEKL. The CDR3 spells CASSHLEGTSGFYEQYF. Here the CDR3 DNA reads TGCGCCAGCAGCCACTTGGAGGGGACTAGCGGTTTCTACGAGCAGTACTTC.

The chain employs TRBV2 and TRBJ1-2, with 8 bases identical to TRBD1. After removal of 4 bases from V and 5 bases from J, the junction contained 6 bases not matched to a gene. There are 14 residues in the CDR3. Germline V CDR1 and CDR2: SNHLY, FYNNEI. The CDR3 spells CASSVAGTGYGYTF. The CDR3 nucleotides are TGTGCCAGCAGTGTTGCTGGGACAGGATATGGCTACACCTTC.

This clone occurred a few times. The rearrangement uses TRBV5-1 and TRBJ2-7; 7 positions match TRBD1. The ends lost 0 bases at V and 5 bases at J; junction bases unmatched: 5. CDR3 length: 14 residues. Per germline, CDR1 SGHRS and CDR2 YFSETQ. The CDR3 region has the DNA TGCGCCAGCAGCTTGGAACAGGGGTTCGACGAGCAGTACTTC. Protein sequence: CASSLEQGFDEQYF. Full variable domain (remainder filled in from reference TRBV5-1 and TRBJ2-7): KAGVTQTPRYLIKTRGQQVTLSCSPISGHRSVSWYQQTPGQGLQFLFEYFSETQRNKGNFPGRFSGRQFSNSRSEMNVSTLELGDSALYLCASSLEQGFDEQYFGPGTRLTVT.

The CDR3 loop is CASSQVRTADYEQYF. In nucleotides, the CDR3 is TGCGCCAGCAGCCAAGTTAGGACAGCGGATTACGAGCAGTACTTC. The rearrangement uses TRBV4-1 and TRBJ2-7; possible D gene TRBD1, 6 bases. V was pared by 1 base and J by 4 bases, with 14 bases between. This CDR3 comprises 15 residues. Germline V gives CDR1 MGHRA, CDR2 YSYEKL.

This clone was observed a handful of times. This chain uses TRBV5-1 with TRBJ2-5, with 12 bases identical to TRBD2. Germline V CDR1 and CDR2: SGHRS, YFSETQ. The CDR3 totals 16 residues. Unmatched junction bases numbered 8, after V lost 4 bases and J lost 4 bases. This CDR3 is CASSPRTSGTAETQYF. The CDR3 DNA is TGCGCCAGCAGCCCGCGGACTAGCGGGACTGCAGAGACCCAGTACTTC.

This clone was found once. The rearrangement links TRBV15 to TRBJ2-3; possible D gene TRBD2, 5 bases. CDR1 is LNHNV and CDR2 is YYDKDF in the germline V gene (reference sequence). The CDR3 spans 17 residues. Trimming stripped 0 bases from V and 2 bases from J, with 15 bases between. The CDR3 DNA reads TGTGCCACCAGCAGAGACGAACGGGGTTGGGTCACAGATACGCAGTATTTT. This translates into CATSRDERGWVTDTQYF.

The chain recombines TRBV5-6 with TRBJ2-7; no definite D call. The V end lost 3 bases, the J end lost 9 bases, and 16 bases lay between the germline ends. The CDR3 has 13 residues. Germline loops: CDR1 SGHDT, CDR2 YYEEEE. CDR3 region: CASSSYTGIGQYF. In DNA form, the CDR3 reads TGTGCCAGCAGCTCTTATACCGGTATAGGGCAGTACTTC. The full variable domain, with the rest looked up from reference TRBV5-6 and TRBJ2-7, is DAGVTQSPTHLIKTRGQQVTLRCSPKSGHDTVSWYQQALGQGPQFIFQYYEEEERQRGNFPDRFSGHQFPNYSSELNVNALLLGDSALYLCASSSYTGIGQYFGPGTRLTVT.

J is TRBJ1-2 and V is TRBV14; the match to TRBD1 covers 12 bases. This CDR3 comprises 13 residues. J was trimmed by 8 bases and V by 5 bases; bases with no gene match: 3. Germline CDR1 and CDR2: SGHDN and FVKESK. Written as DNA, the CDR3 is TGTGCCAGCAGCGGGACAGGGGGCACGGGCTACACCTTC. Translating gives CASSGTGGTGYTF. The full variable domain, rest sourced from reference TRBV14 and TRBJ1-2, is EAGVTQFPSHSVIEKGQTVTLRCDPISGHDNLYWYRRVMGKEIKFLLHFVKESKQDESGMPNNRFLAERTGGTYSTLKVQPAELEDSGVYFCASSGTGGTGYTFGSGTRLTVV.

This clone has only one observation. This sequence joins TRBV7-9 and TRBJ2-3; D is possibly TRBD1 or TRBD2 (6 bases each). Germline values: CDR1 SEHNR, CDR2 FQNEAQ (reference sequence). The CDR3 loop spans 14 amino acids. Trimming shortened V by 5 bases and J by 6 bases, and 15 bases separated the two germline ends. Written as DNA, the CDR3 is TGTGCCAGCAGCCGAAGCTGGGGGGCGGATACGCAGTATTTT. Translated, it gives CASSRSWGADTQYF.

CDR3: CSVASGLNQPQHF. As DNA, the CDR3 is TGCAGCGTTGCATCCGGACTAAATCAGCCCCAGCATTTT. The rearrangement uses TRBV29-1 and TRBJ1-5; the D is unclear. The germline gives CDR1 SQVTM, CDR2 ANQGSEA. V was pared by 4 bases and J by 4 bases, with 11 bases between. The CDR3 totals 13 residues.

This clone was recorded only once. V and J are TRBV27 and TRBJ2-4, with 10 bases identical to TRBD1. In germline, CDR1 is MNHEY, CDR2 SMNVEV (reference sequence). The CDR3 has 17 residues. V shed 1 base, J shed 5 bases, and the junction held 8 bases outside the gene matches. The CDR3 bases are TGTGCCAGCAGTTTATGGGGGACAGGGGAGCGAGAAAACATTCAGTACTTC. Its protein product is CASSLWGTGERENIQYF.

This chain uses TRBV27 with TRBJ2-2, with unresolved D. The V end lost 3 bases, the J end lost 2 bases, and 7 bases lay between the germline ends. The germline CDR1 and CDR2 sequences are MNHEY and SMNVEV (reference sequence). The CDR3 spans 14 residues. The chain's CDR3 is CASSFRRNTGELFF. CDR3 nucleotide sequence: TGTGCCAGCAGTTTTAGGAGAAACACCGGGGAGCTGTTTTTT.

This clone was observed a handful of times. CDR3 loop: CASSVGAPRRNEQFF. The CDR3, as DNA: TGTGCCAGCAGCGTAGGGGCCCCCCGAAGGAATGAGCAGTTCTTC. V and J are TRBV9 and TRBJ2-1; D gene ambiguous. The CDR3 covers 15 residues. Trimming removed 0 bases from V and 7 bases from J, with 14 bases in between. Germline loops: CDR1 SGDLS, CDR2 YYNGEE.

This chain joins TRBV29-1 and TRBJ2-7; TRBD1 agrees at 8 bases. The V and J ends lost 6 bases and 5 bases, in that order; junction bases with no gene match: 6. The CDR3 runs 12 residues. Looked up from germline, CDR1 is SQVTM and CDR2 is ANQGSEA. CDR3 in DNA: TGCAGCGTAGACAGGGGAGCGGACGAGCAGTACTTC. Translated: CSVDRGADEQYF.

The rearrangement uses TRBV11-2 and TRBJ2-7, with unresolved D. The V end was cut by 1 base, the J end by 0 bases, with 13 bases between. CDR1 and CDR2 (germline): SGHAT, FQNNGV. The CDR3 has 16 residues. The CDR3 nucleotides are TGTGCCAGCAGCTTAGTCCTGACGATAAACTCCTACGAGCAGTACTTC. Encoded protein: CASSLVLTINSYEQYF.